The sequence of this T cell receptor beta chain was determined in a study of T cell responses to AZD1222 COVID-19 vaccine. General study points: Two AZD1222 doses significantly raised spike-specific TCR breadth and depth over controls. Clonal diversity may have been underestimated in mostly white British donors. Seropositive status at baseline applied to only a handful of AZD1222 recipients.

Produced via immunoSEQ multiplex PCR; TCRdb's table is partial and in-frame only. The sample consists of roughly 150,000 clones, 80% to 95% of them appearing once. In germline, CDR1 is KGHSH, CDR2 LQKENI. The trim removed 4 bases at V and 1 base at J, leaving 4 bases unmatched. The CDR3 covers 15 residues. A note on this clone: The antigen is unknown.

This TCR derives from an adult in good health. The specimen was peripheral blood, collected on day 0 of AZD1222 vaccination. V is TRBV18 and J is TRBJ1-5; 7 bases map to TRBD1. The CDR3 DNA reads TGTGCCAGCTCACGACTACAGGGGAGCAATCAGCCCCAGCATTTT. Its translation is CASSRLQGSNQPQHF.